Shown below are 26 T cell receptor beta chains from a single sample sequenced in a study of CD8 T cells in Susac syndrome. When the RNA was reverse transcribed, random hexamers were used with an input of roughly 0.5 to 1 ug. Each CDR3 protein gets one entry after TCRdb re-called the immunoSEQ multiplex PCR reads with MiXCR. The sample includes about 250,000 distinct CDR3 sequences, 93% seen only once; the top ten take around 0.072%. Sequences were obtained from CD4+ T cells from PBMCs. The origin of the receptors is a human donor with multiple sclerosis.

This clonotype was recorded once. This chain joins TRBV19 and TRBJ2-5; no reliable D call. CDR3 size: 14 residues. V dropped 2 bases and J dropped 2 bases, with 9 bases sitting between them. CDR1 is LNHDA and CDR2 is SQIVND in the germline V gene (reference sequence). The CDR3 coding sequence is TGTGCCAGTAGTATAAACCGAAATCAAGAGACCCAGTACTTC. Protein product: CASSINRNQETQYF.

The chain employs TRBV15 and TRBJ2-2; maybe TRBD2 (6 bases). Looked up from germline, CDR1 is LNHNV and CDR2 is YYDKDF (reference sequence). V gave up 3 bases and J gave up 6 bases, with 11 bases separating them. CDR3 length: 14 residues. CDR3 amino acids: CATSSGGPAGELFF. For the CDR3, the DNA is TGTGCCACCAGCAGCGGGGGTCCGGCCGGGGAGCTGTTTTTT.

The genes are TRBV29-1 and TRBJ2-1, with D possibly TRBD1 on 6 matching bases. V lost 0 bases to trimming and J lost 6 bases, with 15 bases between them. CDR3 length: 15 residues. Germline V lookup: CDR1 SQVTM, CDR2 ANQGSEA. This CDR3 reads CSVEEGGTGANEQFF. CDR3 DNA sequence: TGCAGCGTTGAAGAAGGGGGAACAGGAGCCAATGAGCAGTTCTTC.

The rearrangement links TRBV9 to TRBJ2-7, with 12 positions matching TRBD2. V was clipped by 6 bases and J by 4 bases; unmatched bases: 8. The CDR3 length is 15 residues. Germline V gene sequence: CDR1 SGDLS, CDR2 YYNGEE. The CDR3 here is CASTRTSGELYEQYF. CDR3 sequence (DNA): TGTGCCAGCACAAGGACTAGCGGGGAACTGTACGAGCAGTACTTC.

The CDR3 coding sequence is TGTGCCAGCAGCCCTCGTCTCGGGAATCAGCCCCAGCATTTT. It codes for CASSPRLGNQPQHF. The chain combines TRBV3-1 with TRBJ1-5; D call uncertain. CDR1 LGHDT and CDR2 YNNKEL come from the germline V gene (reference sequence). The ends were cut back, 4 bases at V and 4 bases at J, with 11 bases in the middle. The CDR3 runs to 14 residues.

V and J are TRBV5-1 and TRBJ2-2; tentatively, D is TRBD1 or TRBD2 (5 bases each). CDR1 is SGHRS, CDR2 YFSETQ, per germline. V lost 0 bases and J 5 bases, leaving 14 bases between the germline ends. The CDR3 sequence is 16 residues long. The CDR3 DNA is TGCGCCAGCAGCTTGGTGGGGGACCCTCAGACCGGGGAGCTGTTTTTT. It yields the protein CASSLVGDPQTGELFF.

The V gene is TRBV5-4, the J gene TRBJ2-2, with D hard to call. V lost 5 bases and J lost 5, with 13 bases in between. The CDR3 is 14 amino acids. Germline CDR1 reads SGHNT; CDR2 reads YYREEE (reference sequence). CDR3 in DNA: TGTGCCAGCAGGGGCCCGAGTGCGACCGGGGAGCTGTTTTTT. This translates into CASRGPSATGELFF.

The chain uses TRBV24-1 and TRBJ1-2; D is ambiguous. Trimming left V 3 bases short and J 6 bases short, with 22 bases between. CDR1 KGHDR and CDR2 SFDVKD come from the germline V gene. The CDR3 sequence is 17 residues long. CDR3 sequence reads: CATSDPRYSFQGDGYTF. CDR3 coding DNA: TGTGCCACCAGTGATCCGCGCTACAGTTTCCAAGGAGATGGCTACACCTTC.

This clonotype was seen a single time. The chain recombines TRBV2 with TRBJ2-7, with 7 bases fitting TRBD2. The CDR3 has 12 amino acids. Germline loops: CDR1 SNHLY, CDR2 FYNNEI. Unmatched junction bases numbered 3, after V lost 7 bases and J lost 3 bases. This CDR3 reads CASTGGVYEQYV. The CDR3 DNA reads as TGTGCCAGCACGGGGGGAGTCTACGAGCAGTACGTC.

This clonotype has only one observation. The genes are TRBV5-1 and TRBJ2-2; 10 bases line up with TRBD1. Germline V gene sequence: CDR1 SGHRS, CDR2 YFSETQ. The V segment lost 5 bases and the J segment 5 bases; nucleotides outside the gene matches: 9. This CDR3 contains 16 residues. CDR3 loop: CASSSPGQGRTGELFF. CDR3 DNA: TGCGCCAGCAGTTCTCCGGGACAGGGGCGGACCGGGGAGCTGTTTTTT.

The chain employs TRBV20-1 and TRBJ1-6, with 7 positions matching TRBD1. The CDR3 is made up of 14 amino acids. The junction had 10 bases not matched to a gene; V was cut back by 6 bases and J by 8 bases. The germline V gene has CDR1 DFQATT and CDR2 SNEGSKA (reference sequence). Here the CDR3 reads CSAHRGRAHSPLHF. Written as DNA, the CDR3 is TGCAGTGCCCACAGGGGACGGGCGCATTCACCCCTCCACTTT.

The CDR3 loop reads CSASRRINTGELFF. CDR3 coding DNA: TGCAGTGCTAGCAGGCGGATCAACACCGGGGAGCTGTTTTTT. The genes are TRBV20-1 and TRBJ2-2; D gene ambiguous. From germline, CDR1 is DFQATT and CDR2 SNEGSKA (reference sequence). This CDR3 contains 14 residues. The V gene lost 3 bases and the J gene lost 2 bases, with 10 bases spanning the gap.

This rearrangement joins TRBV6-5 to TRBJ2-7; D tentatively reads TRBD1 or TRBD2 (5 bases each). CDR1 and CDR2 (germline): MNHEY, SVGAGI. CDR3 length: 14 residues. The ends were cut back, 3 bases at V and 4 bases at J, with 13 bases in the middle. The CDR3 DNA reads as TGTGCCAGCAGTTATGAAGGGGACCTATACGAGCAGTACTTC. Protein product: CASSYEGDLYEQYF.

The chain employs TRBV20-1 and TRBJ2-2; no clear D gene. The V gene lost 3 bases and the J gene lost 5 bases, with 16 bases spanning the gap. CDR3 length: 15 residues. The germline gives CDR1 DFQATT, CDR2 SNEGSKA (reference sequence). CDR3 amino acids: CSARIVGSPTGELFF. CDR3 sequence (DNA): TGCAGTGCTAGGATCGTTGGCAGTCCTACCGGGGAGCTGTTTTTT.

A single count supports this clonotype. The gene calls are TRBV6-1 and TRBJ1-2; the D gene is possibly TRBD1 (5 bases). The CDR3 totals 15 residues. The germline V gene has CDR1 MNHNS and CDR2 SASEGT. The V and J ends lost 6 bases and 0 bases respectively, with 14 bases between them. The DNA for the CDR3 is TGTGCCAGCAGGAAAGGGGTAGGGACTAACTATGGCTACACCTTC. Translating it yields CASRKGVGTNYGYTF.

This chain joins TRBV24-1 and TRBJ2-5; possibly TRBD2 for D (5 bases). V gave up 4 bases and J gave up 0 bases, with 14 bases separating them. The length of the CDR3 is 16 residues. CDR1 and CDR2 from the germline V gene are KGHDR and SFDVKD. The CDR3 protein is CATSEILRGHQETQYF. The CDR3 DNA is TGTGCCACCAGTGAAATTCTCCGCGGGCACCAAGAGACCCAGTACTTC.

Regarding this clonotype: At one of its ends the junction is not consistent with the germline gene, which may arise from a read error. The chain links TRBV7-7 to TRBJ2-3; D is unclear. This CDR3 contains 13 residues. CDR1 is SSHAT, CDR2 FNYEAQ, per germline (reference sequence). The CDR3 spells CASSPLGGDTQYF. The DNA for the CDR3 is TGTGCTAGCAGTCCCCTAGGTGGCGATACGCAGTATTTT. Full variable domain (remainder filled in from reference TRBV7-7 and TRBJ2-3): GAGVSQSPRYKVTKRGQDVTLRCDPISSHATLYWYQQALGQGPEFLTYFNYEAQPDKSGLPSDRFSAERPEGSISTLTIQRTEQRDSAMYRCASSPLGGDTQYFGPGTRLTVL.

The chain combines TRBV2 with TRBJ1-2, with D unclear. This CDR3 is built from 11 residues. CDR1 SNHLY and CDR2 FYNNEI come from the germline V gene. V was trimmed by 8 bases and J by 5 bases, leaving 9 bases between them. The chain's CDR3 is CASGREYGYTF. The DNA of the CDR3 is TGTGCCAGCGGACGGGAGTATGGCTACACCTTC.

V is TRBV12-3 or TRBV12-4 and J is TRBJ2-5; D might be TRBD1 (5 bases). The CDR3 is 13 residues long. Trimming shortened V by 8 bases and J by 2 bases, and 12 bases separated the two germline ends. The CDR3 spells CASGDRAQETQYF. In DNA form, the CDR3 reads TGTGCCAGCGGTGACAGAGCTCAAGAGACCCAGTACTTC.

CDR3 coding DNA: TGTGCCAGCAGCCGTTCGACCTCGTACCAAGAGACCCAGTACTTC. Protein: CASSRSTSYQETQYF. The rearrangement uses TRBV3-1 and TRBJ2-5; D call uncertain. CDR3 length: 15 amino acids. Trimming pared 4 bases from V and 0 bases from J, leaving 12 bases between. The germline V gene encodes CDR1 LGHDT and CDR2 YNNKEL (reference sequence).

This rearrangement joins TRBV20-1 to TRBJ1-1; 10 nucleotides match TRBD1. Germline CDR1 reads DFQATT; CDR2 reads SNEGSKA (reference sequence). The junction had 6 bases not matched to a gene; V was cut back by 1 base and J by 4 bases. The CDR3 is 15 amino acids. CDR3 residues: CSARARDRGATEAFF. The CDR3 DNA reads as TGCAGTGCTAGAGCCAGGGACAGGGGAGCCACTGAAGCTTTCTTT.

The V gene is TRBV6-4, the J gene TRBJ2-2; D unresolved. The CDR3 length is 13 residues. Germline lookup yields CDR1 MRHNA and CDR2 SNTAGT. Trimming pared 3 bases from V and 4 bases from J, leaving 6 bases between. CDR3 protein: CASSEVPTGELFF. For the CDR3, the DNA is TGTGCCAGCAGTGAGGTGCCCACCGGGGAGCTGTTTTTT.

V usage is TRBV7-3 and J usage is TRBJ2-3; D is unclear. CDR3 length equals 15 residues. The germline CDR1 and CDR2 sequences are SGHTA and FQGTGA. V was pared by 2 bases and J by 2 bases, with 11 bases between. CDR3: CASSLRAWDTDTQYF. CDR3 bases: TGTGCCAGCAGCTTACGGGCATGGGACACAGATACGCAGTATTTT. Looking up the rest from reference TRBV7-3 and TRBJ2-3 gives the full variable domain: GAGVSQTPSNKVTEKGKYVELRCDPISGHTALYWYRQSLGQGPEFLIYFQGTGAADDSGLPNDRFFAVRPEGSVSTLKIQRTERGDSAVYLCASSLRAWDTDTQYFGPGTRLTVL.

This clonotype was seen only once. This chain links TRBV5-6 with TRBJ2-5; D unresolved. CDR1 is SGHDT, CDR2 YYEEEE, per germline. V was pared by 3 bases and J by 5 bases, with 14 bases between. The CDR3 loop spans 14 amino acids. The CDR3 nucleotides read TGTGCCAGCAGCTCGTACTCGAACGGGGAGACCCAGTACTTC. Translating gives CASSSYSNGETQYF.

This rearrangement joins TRBV20-1 to TRBJ1-5, with TRBD1 identical over 7 bases. The V gene end was trimmed by 1 base and the J gene end by 5 bases; junction bases not matched to a gene: 2. The CDR3 covers 13 residues. The germline V gene encodes CDR1 DFQATT and CDR2 SNEGSKA (reference sequence). The CDR3 sequence: CSARVQGDQPQHF. CDR3 in DNA: TGCAGTGCTAGAGTCCAGGGGGATCAGCCCCAGCATTTT.

The V gene is TRBV5-1, the J gene TRBJ2-7; tentative D call: TRBD1 (6 bases). Trimming removed 0 bases at V and 6 bases at J, with 13 bases between. The CDR3 length is 14 residues. CDR1 SGHRS and CDR2 YFSETQ come from the germline V gene. The CDR3 reads CASSLDRAFGEQYV. The CDR3 bases are TGCGCCAGCAGCTTGGACAGGGCCTTCGGCGAGCAGTACGTC.